The 29 T cell receptor beta chains below were found in one sample sequenced in a study of blood T cell repertoires in COVID-19. Libraries were prepared by immunoSEQ multiplex PCR; TCRdb keeps only in-frame clonotypes and omits some of them. The sample lists 80,000 to 90,000 clones, around four fifths occurring once. The sequenced sample was peripheral blood. Source of these receptors: a woman aged 70-85 years with acute or convalescent COVID-19.

This chain joins TRBV28 and TRBJ2-1, with unresolved D. The CDR3 contains 11 residues. Trimming shortened V by 5 bases and J by 9 bases, and 8 bases separated the two germline ends. Germline loops: CDR1 MDHEN, CDR2 SYDVKM. The CDR3 loop is CASSQFTEQFF. CDR3 in DNA: TGTGCCAGCAGTCAGTTTACTGAGCAGTTCTTC.

The count of this clone is one. This sequence joins TRBV2 and TRBJ1-4, with 7 bases identical to TRBD1. This CDR3 comprises 13 residues. After removal of 9 bases from V and 4 bases from J, the junction contained 5 bases not matched to a gene. Germline V gene sequence: CDR1 SNHLY, CDR2 FYNNEI. The CDR3 DNA reads as TGTGCCAGTCGACAGGGTATTAATGAAAAACTGTTTTTT. Protein product: CASRQGINEKLFF. Filled out from reference TRBV2 and TRBJ1-4, the complete variable domain reads EPEVTQTPSHQVTQMGQEVILRCVPISNHLYFYWYRQILGQKVEFLVSFYNNEISEKSEIFDDQFSVERPDGSNFTLKIRSTKLEDSAMYFCASRQGINEKLFFGSGTQLSVL.

The chain is built from TRBV30 and TRBJ1-4; no definite D call. CDR1 and CDR2 (germline): GTSNPN, SVGIG (reference sequence). V lost 1 base and J lost 3, with 12 bases in between. The CDR3 is 15 amino acids. The DNA of the CDR3 is TGTGCCTGGAGTGGTGGCTCCGCGGCTAATGAAAAACTGTTTTTT. This gives the protein CAWSGGSAANEKLFF.

CDR3 region: CASSLVGLLPGTEAFF. CDR3 DNA sequence: TGCGCCAGCAGCTTGGTGGGACTCCTTCCGGGCACTGAAGCTTTCTTT. The V and J genes are TRBV5-1 and TRBJ1-1, with D possibly matching TRBD1 (5 bases). V shed 0 bases and J shed 4 bases, with 16 bases lying between them. The CDR3 contains 16 residues. Germline assignment: CDR1 SGHRS and CDR2 YFSETQ.

The chain joins TRBV11-2 to TRBJ1-1; 9 positions match TRBD1. Germline values: CDR1 SGHAT, CDR2 FQNNGV. CDR3 length: 13 amino acids. Trimming cost V 5 bases and J 6 bases; bases outside gene matches: 4. The CDR3: CASSTRQGAEAFF. The DNA for the CDR3 is TGTGCCAGCAGCACGCGACAGGGGGCTGAAGCTTTCTTT.

The CDR3, as DNA: TGCGCCAGCAGGTCCGTGGGGGGGCAAGAGACCCAGTACTTC. It translates to CASRSVGGQETQYF. The chain couples TRBV4-1 to TRBJ2-5, with 7 nucleotides matching TRBD2. In germline, CDR1 is MGHRA, CDR2 YSYEKL. The CDR3 extends over 14 amino acids. J lost 2 bases, V lost 6 bases, and 6 bases had no gene match.

The chain employs TRBV5-1 and TRBJ2-7, with 7 bases that match TRBD1. This CDR3 contains 15 residues. Per the germline V gene, CDR1 is SGHRS and CDR2 is YFSETQ. With V trimmed by 2 bases and J by 4 bases, 9 bases remained unmatched. The CDR3 loop reads CASSLWAGTEYEQYF. CDR3 nucleotides: TGCGCCAGCAGCTTATGGGCAGGGACAGAATACGAGCAGTACTTC.

The chain joins TRBV6-5 to TRBJ1-3; D unclear. V was trimmed by 0 bases and J by 2 bases, leaving 8 bases between them. The germline CDR1 and CDR2 sequences are MNHEY and SVGAGI. The CDR3 totals 15 residues. DNA for the CDR3: TGTGCCAGCAGTTACTCGCGAGAACCTGGAAACACCATATATTTT. Translated: CASSYSREPGNTIYF.

The chain is built from TRBV9 and TRBJ2-3, with 12 bases matching TRBD2. The germline gives CDR1 SGDLS, CDR2 YYNGEE. CDR3 length equals 22 residues. Losses at the gene ends were 0 bases for V and 4 bases for J; bases not matched to a gene: 21. The CDR3: CASSVAWVPQSKTSGGADTQYF. In DNA form, the CDR3 reads TGTGCCAGCAGCGTAGCTTGGGTTCCTCAATCGAAGACTAGCGGGGGTGCAGATACGCAGTATTTT.

The chain is built from TRBV19 and TRBJ2-3, with D possibly TRBD1 on 6 matching bases. CDR3 size: 15 residues. V was pared by 6 bases and J by 0 bases, with 13 bases between. The germline gives CDR1 LNHDA, CDR2 SQIVND (reference sequence). CDR3 nucleotides: TGTGCCAGTAGACCCGGGACAATTAGCACAGATACGCAGTATTTT. It codes for CASRPGTISTDTQYF. The whole variable domain, remainder taken from reference TRBV19 and TRBJ2-3, is DGGITQSPKYLFRKEGQNVTLSCEQNLNHDAMYWYRQDPGQGLRLIYYSQIVNDFQKGDIAEGYSVSREKKESFPLTVTSAQKNPTAFYLCASRPGTISTDTQYFGPGTRLTVL.

This clone has just one count. The rearrangement uses TRBV19 and TRBJ1-1; 9 bases map to TRBD1. CDR1 and CDR2 from the germline V gene are LNHDA and SQIVND (reference sequence). Trimming removed 4 bases from V and 7 bases from J; junction bases left unmatched: 13. This CDR3 has 16 amino acids. The CDR3 DNA follows: TGTGCCAGTAGTACTCGGACAGGGGAGGGTGGTGATGAAGCTTTCTTT. Its protein product is CASSTRTGEGGDEAFF.

The genes are TRBV6-1 and TRBJ1-3, with 8 bases that match TRBD1. The CDR3 sequence is 17 residues long. J was trimmed by 0 bases and V by 3 bases; bases with no gene match: 7. Germline V CDR1 and CDR2: MNHNS, SASEGT. The CDR3 here is CASSEGQGANSGNTIYF. DNA of the CDR3: TGTGCCAGCAGTGAGGGGCAGGGGGCGAACTCTGGAAACACCATATATTTT.

This clone was found a few times. Here the CDR3 reads CASSWGTGNNNSPLHF. Written as DNA, the CDR3 is TGCGCCAGCAGCTGGGGGACAGGGAATAACAATTCACCCCTCCACTTT. The rearrangement uses TRBV5-1 and TRBJ1-6; TRBD1 aligns across 9 bases. The J segment lost 7 bases and the V segment lost 3 bases, leaving 8 bases of the junction unmatched. Germline CDR1 SGHRS, CDR2 YFSETQ. The CDR3 is 16 amino acids.

This clone has just a few counts. CDR3 in amino acids: CASSGPFEANNEQFF. CDR3 DNA: TGTGCCAGCAGTGGACCTTTTGAGGCGAACAATGAGCAGTTCTTC. The chain carries TRBV2 and TRBJ2-1; no clear D gene. Germline V CDR1 and CDR2: SNHLY, FYNNEI. The CDR3 totals 15 residues. The V gene lost 4 bases and the J gene lost 5 bases, with 15 bases spanning the gap.

The genes are TRBV27 and TRBJ1-5, with a weak D call TRBD1 (6 bases). Germline V gene data show CDR1 as MNHEY and CDR2 as SMNVEV (reference sequence). CDR3 length: 13 residues. V lost 1 base and J lost 6, with 7 bases in between. CDR3 sequence (DNA): TGTGCCAGCAGTTTATACAGGGCTCAGCCCCAGCATTTT. As protein: CASSLYRAQPQHF.

Points on this clone: The same CDR3 also results from other DNA sequences found in this sample. The V gene is TRBV29-1, the J gene TRBJ1-2; D is unclear. The CDR3 sequence is 12 residues long. V was clipped by 2 bases and J by 5 bases, with 9 bases between them. Germline loops: CDR1 SQVTM, CDR2 ANQGSEA. The CDR3 bases are TGCAGCGTTGAAACCGGAGGATATGGCTACACCTTC. Translated: CSVETGGYGYTF.

The chain joins TRBV10-3 to TRBJ2-1; 13 positions match TRBD2. The length of the CDR3 is 17 residues. CDR1 and CDR2 from the germline V gene are ENHRY and SYGVKD. Germline trimming cut 7 bases from V and 8 bases from J; bases unmatched to any gene: 14. The CDR3 region has the DNA TGTGCCATCACCCCCGCCGGGACTAGCGGGGCCCTCCATGAGCAGTTCTTC. It is translated as CAITPAGTSGALHEQFF.

This chain connects TRBV18 to TRBJ2-7; 9 bases are shared with TRBD1. The length of the CDR3 is 15 residues. J was trimmed by 5 bases and V by 3 bases; bases with no gene match: 8. Germline CDR1 reads KGHSH; CDR2 reads LQKENI. The CDR3 DNA follows: TGTGCCAGCTCACCCGGGACAGGGATCGTGGACGAGCAGTACTTC. Its protein product is CASSPGTGIVDEQYF. Together with reference TRBV18 and TRBJ2-7, the CDR3 gives the full variable domain: NAGVMQNPRHLVRRRGQEARLRCSPMKGHSHVYWYRQLPEEGLKFMVYLQKENIIDESGMPKERFSAEFPKEGPSILRIQQVVRGDSAAYFCASSPGTGIVDEQYFGPGTRLTVT.

J is TRBJ2-7 and V is TRBV7-2; D is unclear. Germline V CDR1 and CDR2: SGHTA, FQGNSA. This CDR3 comprises 12 residues. V lost 1 base and J lost 12, with 13 bases in between. CDR3 residues: CASSLGSQVRYF. Written as DNA, the CDR3 is TGTGCCAGCAGCTTAGGGTCGCAGGTGCGGTACTTC.

This clone was counted a few times. The chain employs TRBV7-3 and TRBJ2-4, with a tentative D call TRBD1 (6 bases). Trimming shortened V by 1 base and J by 0 bases, and 16 bases separated the two germline ends. Germline CDR1 SGHTA, CDR2 FQGTGA. The CDR3 covers 18 residues. CDR3 in amino acids: CASSLNGGPYLAKNIQYF. The CDR3 DNA follows: TGTGCCAGCAGCTTAAATGGGGGCCCGTACCTAGCCAAAAACATTCAGTACTTC. Full variable domain (remainder filled in from reference TRBV7-3 and TRBJ2-4): GAGVSQTPSNKVTEKGKYVELRCDPISGHTALYWYRQSLGQGPEFLIYFQGTGAADDSGLPNDRFFAVRPEGSVSTLKIQRTERGDSAVYLCASSLNGGPYLAKNIQYFGAGTRLSVL.

The chain employs TRBV24-1 and TRBJ2-3; 12 nucleotides match TRBD2. Germline V CDR1 and CDR2: KGHDR, SFDVKD. V lost 3 bases to trimming and J lost 4 bases; unmatched junction nucleotides: 10. The CDR3 totals 18 residues. CDR3 region: CATSDKSSGGAGPDTQYF. The CDR3 DNA follows: TGTGCCACCAGTGATAAGTCTAGCGGGGGGGCCGGCCCAGATACGCAGTATTTT.

The genes are TRBV6-5 and TRBJ2-5; 8 bases fit TRBD1. After removal of 5 bases from V and 4 bases from J, the junction contained 9 bases not matched to a gene. The CDR3 sequence is 15 residues long. Germline assignment: CDR1 MNHEY and CDR2 SVGAGI. CDR3 sequence (DNA): TGTGCCAGCAGTAACAGACAGGGGATGGGAGAGACCCAGTACTTC. Protein: CASSNRQGMGETQYF.

The chain recombines TRBV10-2 with TRBJ1-5, with D unclear. CDR3 length: 14 amino acids. The germline V and J ends were trimmed by 6 bases and 0 bases, with 9 bases remaining between them. The germline V gene has CDR1 WSHSY and CDR2 SAAADI. Written as DNA, the CDR3 is TGCGCCAGCAGCCAGGCGAATAGCAATCAGCCCCAGCATTTT. Protein sequence: CASSQANSNQPQHF.

This rearrangement joins TRBV18 to TRBJ1-5; maybe TRBD1 (6 bases). The CDR3 has 15 amino acids. From germline, CDR1 is KGHSH and CDR2 LQKENI. V dropped 3 bases and J dropped 4 bases, with 13 bases sitting between them. In DNA form, the CDR3 reads TGTGCCAGCTCACCCGGTGGCAGGGGAAATCAGCCCCAGCATTTT. Protein product: CASSPGGRGNQPQHF.

This clone was counted only a few times. The chain joins TRBV6-1 to TRBJ1-1; D perhaps matches TRBD1 (5 bases). Trimming took off 1 base at V and 2 bases at J, with 14 bases between the two ends. The germline gives CDR1 MNHNS, CDR2 SASEGT. This CDR3 spans 16 amino acids. The DNA of the CDR3 is TGTGCCAGCAGTGAAGGGCCACGGGGGATTAACACTGAAGCTTTCTTT. Its protein is CASSEGPRGINTEAFF.

J is TRBJ1-4 and V is TRBV19; D not certain. This CDR3 has 15 residues. V was pared by 5 bases and J by 5 bases, with 15 bases between. Per germline, CDR1 LNHDA and CDR2 SQIVND (reference sequence). The CDR3 DNA sequence: TGTGCCAGTAGTTCGACTTGGCAGATCAATGAAAAACTGTTTTTT. It specifies CASSSTWQINEKLFF.

The chain employs TRBV15 and TRBJ1-5, with D unclear. The CDR3 loop spans 13 amino acids. V lost 0 bases and J lost 4, with 4 bases in between. The germline CDR1 and CDR2 sequences are LNHNV and YYDKDF (reference sequence). CDR3 coding DNA: TGTGCCACCAGCAGAGATCGGAATCAGCCCCAGCATTTT. Translation gives CATSRDRNQPQHF.

This clone was observed a single time. The V call is TRBV30, the J call TRBJ1-4, with 9 bases identical to TRBD1. The length of the CDR3 is 15 residues. V trimming: 3 bases; J trimming: 3 bases; junction bases outside the gene matches: 5. Per germline, CDR1 GTSNPN and CDR2 SVGIG (reference sequence). This chain's CDR3 is CAWRDRTGANEKLFF. The CDR3 region has the DNA TGTGCCTGGAGGGATCGGACAGGGGCTAATGAAAAACTGTTTTTT. Together with reference TRBV30 and TRBJ1-4, the CDR3 gives the full variable domain: SQTIHQWPATLVQPVGSPLSLECTVEGTSNPNLYWYRQAAGRGLQLLFYSVGIGQISSEVPQNLSASRPQDRQFILSSKKLLLSDSGFYLCAWRDRTGANEKLFFGSGTQLSVL.

V gene TRBV5-5 combines with J gene TRBJ1-1; D gene unclear. The CDR3 has 14 amino acids. Germline V gives CDR1 SGHKS, CDR2 YYEKEE (reference sequence). V gave up 4 bases and J gave up 4 bases, with 14 bases separating them. CDR3 bases: TGTGCCAGCAGCCCAACAACGTCGGGCACTGAAGCTTTCTTT. Its translation: CASSPTTSGTEAFF.